This passage covers 32 T cell receptor beta chains from one sample sequenced in a study of blood T cell repertoires in COVID-19. Sequencing used immunoSEQ multiplex PCR; TCRdb keeps in-frame clones, though not all of them. Here the sample spans approximately 470,000 clones, about nine tenths being singletons. Sequencing was performed on PBMCs or T cells enriched from blood (not recorded which). These receptors all stem from a woman between 18 and 30 years old who had recovered from COVID-19.

V is TRBV7-3 and J is TRBJ2-5, with D possibly TRBD2 on 5 matching bases. The CDR3 has 13 amino acids. Trimming took off 3 bases at V and 5 bases at J, with 10 bases between the two ends. The germline V gene has CDR1 SGHTA and CDR2 FQGTGA. The CDR3 here is CASSLVEGETQYF. CDR3 DNA sequence: TGTGCCAGCAGCTTGGTTGAGGGTGAGACCCAGTACTTC.

The chain joins TRBV4-2 to TRBJ2-1, with 7 positions matching TRBD1. V trimming: 1 base; J trimming: 5 bases; junction bases outside the gene matches: 5. The CDR3 loop spans 15 amino acids. The germline CDR1 and CDR2 sequences are LGHNA and YNFKEQ. Here the CDR3 reads CASSQGQGGHNEQFF. CDR3 coding DNA: TGTGCCAGCAGCCAAGGACAGGGTGGACACAATGAGCAGTTCTTC.

This clone was seen a few times. The gene calls are TRBV12-5 and TRBJ1-5, with 8 bases that match TRBD1. Germline-derived CDR1 and CDR2 are LGHNT and FRNRAP. V trimming: 5 bases; J trimming: 4 bases; junction bases outside the gene matches: 4. The CDR3 consists of 14 residues. The CDR3 DNA reads as TGTGCTAGTGGTGCCCGACAGGGGAATCAGCCCCAGCATTTT. Translation gives CASGARQGNQPQHF.

The chain has TRBV19 and TRBJ2-1, with D possibly TRBD2 on 5 matching bases. Germline V gene data show CDR1 as LNHDA and CDR2 as SQIVND (reference sequence). The CDR3 is made up of 15 amino acids. V was clipped by 0 bases and J by 10 bases, with 16 bases between them. The CDR3 loop is CASSIEAVSVGEQFF. The DNA of the CDR3 is TGTGCCAGTAGTATAGAAGCGGTTAGCGTGGGGGAGCAGTTCTTC.

This clone was counted between two and nine times. V gene TRBV2 combines with J gene TRBJ1-5; D not resolved. Per the germline V gene, CDR1 is SNHLY and CDR2 is FYNNEI. This CDR3 has 12 amino acids. The V end lost 6 bases, the J end lost 9 bases, and 12 bases lay between the germline ends. The CDR3, as DNA: TGTGCCAGCAGCTACAGTTCCCTGCCCCAGCATTTT. Amino acid sequence: CASSYSSLPQHF.

The rearrangement links TRBV18 to TRBJ2-3; TRBD1 matches 7 bases. V lost 3 bases, J lost 2 bases, and 8 bases stayed unmatched. The CDR3 extends over 16 amino acids. Germline lookup yields CDR1 KGHSH and CDR2 LQKENI. The CDR3 DNA reads as TGTGCCAGCTCACCGAGACAGGGCTCCCTCACAGATACGCAGTATTTT. Translation: CASSPRQGSLTDTQYF.

The chain recombines TRBV7-8 with TRBJ2-6, with 7 nucleotides matching TRBD1. CDR1 SGHVS and CDR2 FQNEAQ come from the germline V gene. This CDR3 has 16 amino acids. V shed 5 bases and J 3 bases; nucleotides not matched to a gene: 7. The CDR3: CASSVTGFGGANVLTF. CDR3 sequence (DNA): TGTGCCAGCAGCGTGACAGGGTTTGGTGGGGCCAACGTCCTGACTTTC. Looking up the rest from reference TRBV7-8 and TRBJ2-6 gives the full variable domain: GAGVSQSPRYKVAKRGQDVALRCDPISGHVSLFWYQQALGQGPEFLTYFQNEAQLDKSGLPSDRFFAERPEGSVSTLKIQRTQQEDSAVYLCASSVTGFGGANVLTFGAGSRLTVL.

Remarks on this clone: Relative to the germline gene, one junction end is altered; a read error may explain this. This chain uses TRBV7-8 with TRBJ2-1; D uncertain. Per the germline V gene, CDR1 is SGHVS and CDR2 is FQNEAQ. CDR3 length: 14 amino acids. The CDR3 region has the DNA TGTGCCAGCAGCTTAGGTTCCTCCGACAATGAGCAGTTCTTC. This sequence encodes CASSLGSSDNEQFF. The entire variable domain, with the rest obtained from reference TRBV7-8 and TRBJ2-1, is as follows: GAGVSQSPRYKVAKRGQDVALRCDPISGHVSLFWYQQALGQGPEFLTYFQNEAQLDKSGLPSDRFFAERPEGSVSTLKIQRTQQEDSAVYLCASSLGSSDNEQFFGPGTRLTVL.

The chain links TRBV28 to TRBJ1-1, with TRBD1 as a possible D gene (5 bases). V was clipped by 2 bases and J by 1 base, with 8 bases between them. Germline loops: CDR1 MDHEN, CDR2 SYDVKM. This CDR3 is 14 amino acids long. In DNA, the CDR3 is TGTGCCAGCAGTTTAGGGGCTGAGAACACTGAAGCTTTCTTT. It yields the protein CASSLGAENTEAFF.

V gene TRBV5-4 combines with J gene TRBJ2-7; no definite D call. The CDR3 is 13 amino acids. Germline V gene data show CDR1 as SGHNT and CDR2 as YYREEE (reference sequence). V was pared by 4 bases and J by 7 bases, with 15 bases between. CDR3 protein: CASSPSWAGEQYF. The CDR3 region has the DNA TGTGCCAGCAGCCCCTCCTGGGCCGGTGAGCAGTACTTC.

In this sample, this clone turned up a few times. The rearrangement links TRBV19 to TRBJ2-3; D is uncertain. The germline gives CDR1 LNHDA, CDR2 SQIVND (reference sequence). The CDR3 covers 12 residues. V gave up 1 base and J gave up 4 bases, with 3 bases separating them. CDR3 protein: CASSIAADTQYF. The CDR3 nucleotides read TGTGCCAGTAGTATAGCGGCAGATACGCAGTATTTT.

The J gene is TRBJ1-5, the V gene TRBV6-5; 8 bases map to TRBD1. The length of the CDR3 is 14 residues. The V gene's germline CDR1 is MNHEY and CDR2 SVGAGI. V lost 8 bases and J lost 7; bases outside the gene matches: 10. The CDR3, as DNA: TGTGCCAGCCGAAGGACAGGGAAGGGCCAGCCCCAGCATTTT. It encodes CASRRTGKGQPQHF.

The V and J genes are TRBV5-1 and TRBJ2-1, with D possibly matching TRBD2 (5 bases). The CDR3 totals 13 residues. V lost 4 bases, J lost 4 bases, and 9 bases lay in between. From germline, CDR1 is SGHRS and CDR2 YFSETQ. The DNA of the CDR3 is TGCGCCAGCAGCGTCGACTATTACAATGAGCAGTTCTTC. Protein: CASSVDYYNEQFF. Looking up the rest from reference TRBV5-1 and TRBJ2-1 gives the full variable domain: KAGVTQTPRYLIKTRGQQVTLSCSPISGHRSVSWYQQTPGQGLQFLFEYFSETQRNKGNFPGRFSGRQFSNSRSEMNVSTLELGDSALYLCASSVDYYNEQFFGPGTRLTVL.

This sequence joins TRBV5-3 and TRBJ2-1, with D unclear. TRBV5-3 is recorded as an ORF, its role being uncertain. The CDR3 contains 12 residues. V gave up 7 bases and J gave up 4 bases, with 9 bases separating them. The CDR3 DNA sequence: TGTGCCAGACGCGGTGGATACAATGAGCAGTTCTTC. Translating gives CARRGGYNEQFF.

This sequence joins TRBV5-1 and TRBJ1-5, with D tentatively TRBD1 (5 bases). Germline V gene lookup returns CDR1 SGHRS and CDR2 YFSETQ. The CDR3 extends over 15 amino acids. Trimming left V 0 bases short and J 6 bases short, with 13 bases between. CDR3 protein: CASSLVGDSGQPQHF. The CDR3, as DNA: TGCGCCAGCAGCTTGGTAGGGGATAGTGGTCAGCCCCAGCATTTT.

The genes are TRBV11-2 and TRBJ1-3, with D possibly being TRBD1 (5 bases). Per germline, CDR1 SGHAT and CDR2 FQNNGV. This CDR3 spans 15 amino acids. The V end lost 3 bases, the J end lost 6 bases, and 15 bases lay between the germline ends. CDR3 in DNA: TGTGCCAGCAGCTTGGGGAGGACATCGATAAACACCATATATTTT. It yields the protein CASSLGRTSINTIYF.

The chain recombines TRBV30 with TRBJ1-5; 7 bases fit TRBD1. Germline CDR1 is GTSNPN and CDR2 is SVGIG (reference sequence). The CDR3 spans 16 residues. Trimming removed 3 bases from V and 1 base from J; junction bases left unmatched: 9. The CDR3 sequence is CAWSDPHRGSNQPQHF. The CDR3 DNA is TGTGCCTGGAGCGATCCGCACAGGGGCAGCAATCAGCCCCAGCATTTT.

The chain recombines TRBV5-1 with TRBJ2-1; 8 nucleotides align to TRBD2. The junction had 4 bases not matched to a gene; V was cut back by 2 bases and J by 6 bases. In germline, CDR1 is SGHRS, CDR2 YFSETQ. CDR3 length: 14 residues. The CDR3 spells CASSFGRGANEQFF. For the CDR3, the DNA is TGCGCCAGCAGCTTCGGGCGGGGGGCCAATGAGCAGTTCTTC.

The V call is TRBV30, the J call TRBJ2-7; D gene unclear. The CDR3 has 13 amino acids. The germline gives CDR1 GTSNPN, CDR2 SVGIG (reference sequence). V was clipped by 5 bases and J by 2 bases, with 13 bases between them. CDR3 DNA sequence: TGTGCCTGGGGGTTGGGCATAACCTACGAGCAGTACTTC. As protein: CAWGLGITYEQYF. Using reference TRBV30 and TRBJ2-7 for the parts outside the CDR3, the full variable domain is SQTIHQWPATLVQPVGSPLSLECTVEGTSNPNLYWYRQAAGRGLQLLFYSVGIGQISSEVPQNLSASRPQDRQFILSSKKLLLSDSGFYLCAWGLGITYEQYFGPGTRLTVT.

The chain joins TRBV6-5 to TRBJ2-2, with D perhaps TRBD1 (6 bases). CDR1 is MNHEY, CDR2 SVGAGI, per germline. This CDR3 comprises 15 residues. V lost 8 bases, J lost 5 bases, and 18 bases lay in between. CDR3 coding DNA: TGTGCCAGCGAGGGCAGGGGATCGAGGACCGGGGAGCTGTTTTTT. It specifies CASEGRGSRTGELFF.

V is TRBV3-1 (or the pseudogene TRBV3-2) and J is TRBJ2-5; D might be TRBD1 (6 bases). The ends were cut back, 6 bases at V and 10 bases at J, with 15 bases in the middle. CDR1 is LGHDT, CDR2 YNNKEL, per germline (reference sequence). CDR3 size: 12 residues. CDR3 sequence reads: CASRPQGRGQYF. The DNA of the CDR3 is TGTGCCAGCAGACCCCAGGGGAGAGGCCAGTACTTC.

This clone has just one count. The J gene is TRBJ2-1, the V gene TRBV6-5, with 11 bases aligning to TRBD2. J lost 3 bases, V lost 6 bases, and 4 bases had no gene match. Germline V gene lookup returns CDR1 MNHEY and CDR2 SVGAGI. The CDR3 extends over 15 amino acids. The CDR3 spells CASSLAGGNYNEQFF. The DNA of the CDR3 is TGTGCCAGCAGCCTAGCGGGGGGAAACTACAATGAGCAGTTCTTC.

This sequence joins TRBV6-6 and TRBJ2-1; TRBD2 matches 9 bases. This CDR3 contains 15 residues. V shed 6 bases, J shed 4 bases, and the junction held 7 bases outside the gene matches. Germline V CDR1 and CDR2: MNHNY, SVGAGI (reference sequence). CDR3 protein: CASSYSGGSYNEQFF. DNA for the CDR3: TGTGCCAGCAGCTACAGCGGGGGGTCTTACAATGAGCAGTTCTTC.

A few counts support this clone. This chain uses TRBV7-9 with TRBJ1-1; D is possibly TRBD1 (5 bases). Germline V gene data show CDR1 as SEHNR and CDR2 as FQNEAQ (reference sequence). The CDR3 has 15 amino acids. V lost 0 bases, J lost 3 bases, and 11 bases lay in between. The CDR3 is CASSLAGGSYTEAFF. CDR3 nucleotides: TGTGCCAGCAGCTTAGCCGGGGGATCTTACACTGAAGCTTTCTTT.

The chain combines TRBV5-1 with TRBJ2-7; D possibly corresponds to TRBD1 (6 bases). The length of the CDR3 is 15 residues. Germline V gives CDR1 SGHRS, CDR2 YFSETQ. Deletions cut 2 bases from V and 2 bases from J, with 14 bases between. CDR3 region: CASSFGGQGTYEQYF. The CDR3 DNA reads as TGCGCCAGCAGCTTTGGGGGCCAGGGGACCTACGAGCAGTACTTC.

The chain links TRBV30 to TRBJ1-2; TRBD1 might be the D (5 bases). V was shortened by 1 base and J by 4 bases, with 13 bases between the two germline ends. The CDR3 runs 14 residues. Per germline, CDR1 GTSNPN and CDR2 SVGIG (reference sequence). The DNA of the CDR3 is TGTGCCTGGAGTGGCGGGGCTCCTGGCTATGGCTACACCTTC. Its translation is CAWSGGAPGYGYTF. The whole variable domain, remainder taken from reference TRBV30 and TRBJ1-2, is SQTIHQWPATLVQPVGSPLSLECTVEGTSNPNLYWYRQAAGRGLQLLFYSVGIGQISSEVPQNLSASRPQDRQFILSSKKLLLSDSGFYLCAWSGGAPGYGYTFGSGTRLTVV.

The rearrangement uses TRBV7-9 and TRBJ1-2, with 8 bases lining up with TRBD1. The V segment lost 6 bases and the J segment 4 bases; nucleotides outside the gene matches: 10. There are 15 residues in the CDR3. From germline, CDR1 is SEHNR and CDR2 FQNEAQ (reference sequence). CDR3 sequence: CASSPSQGEGYGYTF. For the CDR3, the DNA is TGTGCCAGCAGTCCTTCACAGGGGGAGGGCTATGGCTACACCTTC.

The gene calls are TRBV25-1 and TRBJ1-1; D may be TRBD1 (5 bases). Germline CDR1 and CDR2: MGHDK and SYGVNS. CDR3 length equals 15 residues. Between the trimmed V and J ends, which lost 5 bases and 11 bases, there was a span of 24 bases. CDR3 nucleotides: TGTGCCAGCAGTCCGCGGGGGGTCTTCAGGGTATTGGCTTTCTTT. It yields the protein CASSPRGVFRVLAFF. Complete variable domain (other parts from reference TRBV25-1 and TRBJ1-1): EADIYQTPRYLVIGTGKKITLECSQTMGHDKMYWYQQDPGMELHLIHYSYGVNSTEKGDLSSESTVSRIRTEHFPLTLESARPSHTSQYLCASSPRGVFRVLAFFGQGTRLTVV.

The CDR3 coding sequence is TGTGCCAGCAGCTTACGGACTAGCGGGGTCTCCTACGAGCAGTACTTC. Translated: CASSLRTSGVSYEQYF. The chain combines TRBV11-2 with TRBJ2-7; 12 nucleotides agree with TRBD2. Germline values: CDR1 SGHAT, CDR2 FQNNGV. The CDR3 consists of 16 residues. V was pared by 2 bases and J by 0 bases, with 2 bases of the junction left unmatched.

The chain uses TRBV6-5 and TRBJ1-6; D remains ambiguous. The V and J ends lost 6 bases and 10 bases respectively, with 19 bases between them. CDR3 length: 15 residues. CDR1 is MNHEY, CDR2 SVGAGI, per germline. In DNA, the CDR3 is TGTGCCAGCAGCCGCCTCCTCCCCGCTGAGTCACCCCTCCACTTT. Amino acids: CASSRLLPAESPLHF.

V usage is TRBV6-5 and J usage is TRBJ1-5, with D possibly being TRBD1 (6 bases). The CDR3 runs 15 residues. Trimming removed 4 bases at V and 7 bases at J, with 17 bases between. Germline CDR1 MNHEY, CDR2 SVGAGI. The CDR3 DNA reads as TGTGCCAGCAGTTCCCTAAAGGGGGTCGGGCAGCCCCAGCATTTT. Translating gives CASSSLKGVGQPQHF.

This chain uses TRBV9 with TRBJ2-2; 8 bases fit TRBD1. The V gene's germline CDR1 is SGDLS and CDR2 YYNGEE. The J segment lost 0 bases and the V segment lost 5 bases, leaving 12 bases of the junction unmatched. The CDR3 runs 18 residues. The CDR3, as DNA: TGTGCCAGCAGTGATACACCGGGACAGGTGGCGAACACCGGGGAGCTGTTTTTT. Amino acids: CASSDTPGQVANTGELFF.